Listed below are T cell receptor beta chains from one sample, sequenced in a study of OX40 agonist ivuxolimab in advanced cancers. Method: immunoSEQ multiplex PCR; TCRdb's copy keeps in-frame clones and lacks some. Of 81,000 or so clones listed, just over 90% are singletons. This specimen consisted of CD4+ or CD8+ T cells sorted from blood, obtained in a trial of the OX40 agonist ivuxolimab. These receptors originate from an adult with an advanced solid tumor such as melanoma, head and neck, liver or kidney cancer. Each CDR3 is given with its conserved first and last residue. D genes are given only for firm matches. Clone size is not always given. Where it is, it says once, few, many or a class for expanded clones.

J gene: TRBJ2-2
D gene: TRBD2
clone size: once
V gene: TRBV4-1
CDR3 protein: CASSQPLAGVDTGELFF
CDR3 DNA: TGCGCCAGCAGCCAACCTCTAGCGGGAGTGGACACCGGGGAGCTGTTTTTT

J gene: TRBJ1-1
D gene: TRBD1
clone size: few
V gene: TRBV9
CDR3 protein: CASSTNRGQGYTEAFF
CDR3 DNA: TGTGCCAGCAGCACCAACCGAGGACAGGGTTACACTGAAGCTTTCTTT

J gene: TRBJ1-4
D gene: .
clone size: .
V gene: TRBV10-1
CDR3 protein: CASSVIPRRSGTTNEKLFF
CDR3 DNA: TGCGCCAGCAGTGTGATTCCTCGGCGGTCTGGAACAACTAATGAAAAACTGTTTTTT

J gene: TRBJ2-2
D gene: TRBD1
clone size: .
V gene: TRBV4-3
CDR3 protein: CASSQTGAGELFF
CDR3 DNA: TGCGCCAGCAGCCAAACAGGGGCCGGGGAGCTGTTTTTT

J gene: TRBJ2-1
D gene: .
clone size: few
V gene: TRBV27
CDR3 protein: CASSNLLGEQFF
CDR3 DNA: TGTGCCAGCAGCAACCTCCTAGGTGAGCAGTTCTTC

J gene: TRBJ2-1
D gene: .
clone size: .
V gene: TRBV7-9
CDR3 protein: CASSLVPRLEQFF
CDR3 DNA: TGTGCCAGCAGCTTAGTCCCTAGATTGGAGCAGTTCTTC

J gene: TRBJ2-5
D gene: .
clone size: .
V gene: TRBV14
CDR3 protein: CASSQDRQVTGEETQYF
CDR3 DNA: TGTGCCAGCAGCCAAGATCGTCAAGTTACAGGAGAAGAGACCCAGTACTTC

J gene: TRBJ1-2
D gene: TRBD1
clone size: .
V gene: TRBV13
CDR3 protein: CASSPGQGAVNYGYTF
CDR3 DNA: TGTGCCAGCAGCCCAGGACAGGGGGCTGTTAACTATGGCTACACCTTC

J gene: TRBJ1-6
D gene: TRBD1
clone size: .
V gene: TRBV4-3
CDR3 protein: CASSHGTGLGSPLHF
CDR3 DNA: TGCGCCAGCAGCCACGGGACAGGTTTGGGGTCACCCCTCCACTTT

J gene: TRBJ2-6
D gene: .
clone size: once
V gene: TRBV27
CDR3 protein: CASSSIGAVRGANVLTF
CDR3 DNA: TGTGCCAGCAGCTCCATAGGGGCAGTGCGCGGGGCCAACGTCCTGACTTTC